This T cell receptor (beta chain) was found in a study of T cells expressing NK-cell markers. The CDR3 has 12 amino acids. Per the germline V gene, CDR1 is SGHTA and CDR2 is FQGNSA. 5'RACE template switching built TCR beta cDNA with unique molecular identifiers. TCRdb re-called the 5' RACE reads; one entry per CDR3 protein, DNA not given. The ten most abundant clones cover around 4% of a sample with about 260,000 distinct CDR3 sequences. The specimen was blood T cells: a sorted CD56 or NKG2C T cell subset, CD4+ or CD8+ T cells, or bulk PBMC T cells (not recorded which). The rearrangement joins TRBV7-2 to TRBJ2-3. The sequence derives from a woman aged 18 to 75 in good health. CDR3 residues: CASSHFVDTQYF.